These 17 T cell receptor beta chains share one sample of origin, sequenced in a study of OX40 agonist ivuxolimab in advanced cancers. Clones were read by immunoSEQ multiplex PCR, and TCRdb kept only the in-frame ones, dropping some. The repertoire holds 100,000 to 150,000 clones, with 92% as singletons. The material sequenced was CD4+ or CD8+ T cells sorted from blood, taken in a trial of the OX40 agonist ivuxolimab. The receptors originated from an adult with an advanced solid tumor such as melanoma, head and neck, liver or kidney cancer.

J is TRBJ2-7 and V is TRBV10-3; 7 bases fit TRBD2. The junction had 14 bases not matched to a gene; V was cut back by 10 bases and J by 5 bases. The length of the CDR3 is 14 residues. The germline CDR1 and CDR2 sequences are ENHRY and SYGVKD. CDR3 DNA sequence: TGTGCCACTGACCAACGGGGGGAGGCCCACGAGCAGTACTTC. Residues: CATDQRGEAHEQYF.

V usage is TRBV6-6 and J usage is TRBJ1-2, with D uncertain. This CDR3 spans 14 amino acids. V dropped 0 bases and J dropped 8 bases, with 13 bases sitting between them. Germline V gene lookup returns CDR1 MNHNY and CDR2 SVGAGI (reference sequence). DNA of the CDR3: TGTGCCAGCAGTTACTCTACCCAGACACAAGGCTACACCTTC. It codes for CASSYSTQTQGYTF.

The chain uses TRBV18 and TRBJ2-1, with 8 bases fitting TRBD1. J gave up 6 bases and V 5 bases, and 9 bases lay outside the gene matches. This CDR3 contains 15 residues. In germline, CDR1 is KGHSH, CDR2 LQKENI. CDR3 sequence (DNA): TGTGCCAGCTCAGGAGGACAGGGAATCCTCAATGAGCAGTTCTTC. Translating gives CASSGGQGILNEQFF.

The V gene is TRBV7-2, the J gene TRBJ2-7; perhaps TRBD1 as D (6 bases). The V and J ends lost 5 bases and 2 bases respectively, with 13 bases between them. CDR1 SGHTA and CDR2 FQGNSA come from the germline V gene. The CDR3 totals 14 residues. CDR3 sequence: CASSPWDKAYEQYF. In DNA, the CDR3 is TGTGCCAGCAGCCCATGGGACAAAGCCTACGAGCAGTACTTC.

The CDR3 bases are TGTGCCAGCAGCCCAACGGCCAGATCTGGGGCCAACGTCCTGACTTTC. Its protein is CASSPTARSGANVLTF. The gene calls are TRBV7-3 and TRBJ2-6, with D unresolved. The CDR3 is 16 residues long. Germline CDR1 SGHTA, CDR2 FQGTGA. Trimming stripped 5 bases from V and 1 base from J, with 12 bases between.

This CDR3 reads CAWSVGVIGYGYTF. In DNA form, the CDR3 reads TGTGCCTGGAGTGTAGGCGTTATTGGCTATGGCTACACCTTC. V usage is TRBV30 and J usage is TRBJ1-2; D unclear. V was shortened by 0 bases and J by 4 bases, with 12 bases between the two germline ends. Germline loops: CDR1 GTSNPN, CDR2 SVGIG (reference sequence). This CDR3 is 14 amino acids long.

The chain recombines TRBV5-6 with TRBJ2-3; TRBD2 matches at 11 bases. CDR1 is SGHDT, CDR2 YYEEEE, per germline. Trimming took 0 bases from V and 0 from J; bases not matched to a gene: 6. The CDR3 has 18 residues. In nucleotides, the CDR3 is TGTGCCAGCAGCTTGGCGGGACTAGCGGTTTCTAGCACAGATACGCAGTATTTT. Protein product: CASSLAGLAVSSTDTQYF.

The chain is built from TRBV14 and TRBJ1-5; D gene uncertain. The CDR3 sequence is 14 residues long. The V end was cut by 4 bases, the J end by 0 bases, with 7 bases between. The germline gives CDR1 SGHDN, CDR2 FVKESK. The chain's CDR3 is CASSPDYSNQPQHF. DNA for the CDR3: TGTGCCAGCAGCCCGGACTATAGCAATCAGCCCCAGCATTTT. The full variable domain, with the rest looked up from reference TRBV14 and TRBJ1-5, is EAGVTQFPSHSVIEKGQTVTLRCDPISGHDNLYWYRRVMGKEIKFLLHFVKESKQDESGMPNNRFLAERTGGTYSTLKVQPAELEDSGVYFCASSPDYSNQPQHFGDGTRLSIL.

This clone was counted once. The V gene is TRBV7-2, the J gene TRBJ2-1; 7 nucleotides align to TRBD1. The CDR3 sequence is 15 residues long. CDR1 is SGHTA and CDR2 is FQGNSA in the germline V gene. The V gene end was trimmed by 8 bases and the J gene end by 7 bases; junction bases not matched to a gene: 14. CDR3 protein: CASRPDRAPLNEQFF. The CDR3 nucleotides are TGTGCCAGCCGACCCGACAGGGCACCACTTAATGAGCAGTTCTTC.

This sequence joins TRBV18 and TRBJ1-3; D gene uncertain. This CDR3 contains 13 residues. Germline-derived CDR1 and CDR2 are KGHSH and LQKENI. The germline V and J ends were trimmed by 3 bases and 6 bases, with 9 bases remaining between them. The CDR3 bases are TGTGCCAGCTCACCGGCCCCCGTAAACACCATATATTTT. Translation gives CASSPAPVNTIYF.

The chain is built from TRBV4-2 and TRBJ2-7, with D perhaps matching TRBD2 (5 bases). Germline CDR1 reads LGHNA; CDR2 reads YNFKEQ. The CDR3 sequence is 16 residues long. Trimming shortened V by 4 bases and J by 3 bases, and 19 bases separated the two germline ends. CDR3 loop: CASSLSRGGSYYEQYF. DNA for the CDR3: TGTGCCAGCAGCCTCTCCCGAGGAGGAAGCTACTACGAGCAGTACTTC.

The rearrangement uses TRBV14 and TRBJ1-3; 8 bases agree with TRBD1. CDR3 length: 16 amino acids. Germline CDR1 reads SGHDN; CDR2 reads FVKESK. The junction had 5 bases not matched to a gene; V was cut back by 3 bases and J by 1 base. The CDR3 DNA follows: TGTGCCAGCAGCCAGGAACAGGGGGAGTCTGGAAACACCATATATTTT. As protein: CASSQEQGESGNTIYF.

This clone was observed a single time. This chain uses TRBV25-1 with TRBJ2-1; D is ambiguous. CDR1 MGHDK and CDR2 SYGVNS come from the germline V gene. Trimming pared 11 bases from V and 2 bases from J, leaving 19 bases between. The CDR3 extends over 15 amino acids. Written as DNA, the CDR3 is TGTGCCTCGCCACCGCCCGGGCCCGCCTACAATGAGCAGTTCTTC. It yields the protein CASPPPGPAYNEQFF.

The chain joins TRBV5-4 to TRBJ2-5, with TRBD2 matching over 8 bases. CDR3 length equals 15 residues. With V trimmed by 4 bases and J by 3 bases, 8 bases remained unmatched. Germline values: CDR1 SGHNT, CDR2 YYREEE (reference sequence). Here the CDR3 reads CASSDVGLAKETQYF. CDR3 nucleotides: TGTGCCAGCAGCGACGTCGGACTAGCTAAAGAGACCCAGTACTTC. Based on the CDR3 plus reference TRBV5-4 and TRBJ2-5, the full variable domain is ETGVTQSPTHLIKTRGQQVTLRCSSQSGHNTVSWYQQALGQGPQFIFQYYREEENGRGNFPPRFSGLQFPNYSSELNVNALELDDSALYLCASSDVGLAKETQYFGPGTRLLVL.

This clone has only one observation. The chain combines TRBV28 with TRBJ2-5; 12 bases match TRBD1. V trimming: 5 bases; J trimming: 5 bases; junction bases outside the gene matches: 9. CDR1 is MDHEN, CDR2 SYDVKM, per germline. This CDR3 has 16 residues. CDR3 sequence reads: CASSTPGQGAVETQYF. The CDR3 DNA is TGTGCCAGCAGTACCCCGGGACAGGGGGCCGTGGAGACCCAGTACTTC.

This clone was detected a few times. The V call is TRBV10-1, the J call TRBJ1-1; D remains unclear. The CDR3 runs to 12 residues. Trimming took off 7 bases at V and 0 bases at J, with 6 bases between the two ends. Germline V gene data show CDR1 as WNHNN and CDR2 as SYGVQD (reference sequence). DNA of the CDR3: TGCGCCAGCACGTCAGTGAACACTGAAGCTTTCTTT. Translating gives CASTSVNTEAFF.

The V gene is TRBV7-3, the J gene TRBJ2-3; no firm D call. The CDR3 has 16 amino acids. The germline gives CDR1 SGHTA, CDR2 FQGTGA. V lost 1 base and J lost 6, with 17 bases in between. The CDR3 DNA follows: TGTGCCAGCAGCTTAAGGCTAGTCGGTCCCAGGGATACGCAGTATTTT. Translated: CASSLRLVGPRDTQYF.